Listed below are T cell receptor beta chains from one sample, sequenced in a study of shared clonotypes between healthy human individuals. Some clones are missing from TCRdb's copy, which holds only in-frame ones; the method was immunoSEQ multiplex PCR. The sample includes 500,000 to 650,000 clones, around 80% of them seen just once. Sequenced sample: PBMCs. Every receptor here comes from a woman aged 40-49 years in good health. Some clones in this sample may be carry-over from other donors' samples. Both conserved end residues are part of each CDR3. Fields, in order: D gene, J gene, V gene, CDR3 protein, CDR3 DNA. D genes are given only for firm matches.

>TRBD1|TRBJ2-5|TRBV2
CASNPRDRGWETQYF
TGTGCCAGCAATCCCCGGGACAGGGGGTGGGAGACCCAGTACTTC
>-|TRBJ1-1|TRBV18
CASSQKGRGMNTEAFF
TGTGCCAGCTCACAAAAGGGGCGGGGAATGAACACTGAAGCTTTCTTT
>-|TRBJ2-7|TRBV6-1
CASSEEGISSYEQYF
TGTGCCAGCAGTGAAGAGGGCATTTCCTCCTACGAGCAGTACTTC
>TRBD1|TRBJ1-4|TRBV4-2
CASSQGGQANEKLFF
TGTGCCAGCAGCCAAGGGGGACAGGCAAATGAAAAACTGTTTTTT
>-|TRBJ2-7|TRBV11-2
CASSLGFPPRGYEQYF
TGTGCCAGCAGCTTAGGGTTTCCCCCGAGGGGCTACGAGCAGTACTTC
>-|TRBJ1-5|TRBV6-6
CASSYGSENQPQHF
TGTGCCAGCAGTTACGGGTCCGAGAATCAGCCCCAGCATTTT
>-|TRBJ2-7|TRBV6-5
CASSYSTGDQYEQYF
TGTGCCAGCAGTTACTCGACAGGAGATCAATACGAGCAGTACTTC
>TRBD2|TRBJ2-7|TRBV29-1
CSVDLAGGSGVYEQYF
TGCAGCGTTGATCTGGCGGGAGGCTCTGGTGTTTACGAGCAGTACTTC
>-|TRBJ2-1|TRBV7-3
CASSPTLGVSYNEQFF
TGTGCCAGCAGCCCTACGCTGGGAGTTTCCTACAATGAGCAGTTCTTC
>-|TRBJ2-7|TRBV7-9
CASSLGYRGLGDEQYF
TGTGCCAGCAGCTTAGGTTATCGGGGGCTGGGGGACGAGCAGTACTTC
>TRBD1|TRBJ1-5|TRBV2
CASSVDPGQGALSNQPQHF
TGTGCCAGCAGTGTGGACCCTGGACAGGGGGCGCTTAGCAATCAGCCCCAGCATTTT
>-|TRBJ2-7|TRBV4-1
CASSQDIAASQYEQYF
TGCGCCAGCAGCCAAGACATTGCGGCCAGTCAATACGAGCAGTACTTC
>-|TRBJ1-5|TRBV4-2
CASSQDSNRVAYNQPQHF
TGTGCCAGCAGCCAAGATAGCAACAGGGTGGCGTACAATCAGCCCCAGCATTTT
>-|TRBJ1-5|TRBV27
CASSLSGLDQPQHF
TGTGCCAGCAGTTTATCGGGACTTGACCAGCCCCAGCATTTT
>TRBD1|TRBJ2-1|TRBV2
CAGQGLINSFDEQFF
TGTGCCGGACAGGGTCTTATTAACTCGTTCGATGAGCAGTTCTTC
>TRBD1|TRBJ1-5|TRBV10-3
CAISAGTDFNQPQHF
TGTGCCATCAGTGCCGGGACAGACTTCAATCAGCCCCAGCATTTT
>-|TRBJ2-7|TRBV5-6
CASSPNSRYEQYF
TGTGCCAGCAGCCCAAACAGTCGCTACGAGCAGTACTTC